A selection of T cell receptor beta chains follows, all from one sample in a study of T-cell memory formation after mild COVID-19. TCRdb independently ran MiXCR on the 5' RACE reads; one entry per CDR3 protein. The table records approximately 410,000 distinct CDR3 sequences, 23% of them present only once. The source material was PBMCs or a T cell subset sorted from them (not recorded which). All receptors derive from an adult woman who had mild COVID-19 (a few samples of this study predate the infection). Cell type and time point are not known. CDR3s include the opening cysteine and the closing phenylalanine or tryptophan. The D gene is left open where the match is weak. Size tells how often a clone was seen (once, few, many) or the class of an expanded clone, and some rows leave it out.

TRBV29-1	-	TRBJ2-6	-	CSVGWGSGANVLTF	TGCAGCGTTGGGTGGGGCTCTGGGGCCAACGTCCTGACTTTC
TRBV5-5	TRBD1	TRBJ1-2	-	CASSLTDRAGYTF	TGTGCCAGCAGCTTGACCGACAGGGCTGGCTACACCTTC
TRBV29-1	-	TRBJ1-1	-	CSVDEGPEAFF	TGCAGCGTTGACGAAGGGCCTGAAGCTTTCTTT
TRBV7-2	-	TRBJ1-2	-	CASSWVGGQFGYTF	TGTGCCAGCAGCTGGGTTGGGGGGCAATTTGGCTACACCTTC
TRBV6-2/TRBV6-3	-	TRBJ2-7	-	CASSTKSRASYEQYF	TGTGCCAGCAGTACCAAAAGTCGGGCCTCCTACGAGCAGTACTTC
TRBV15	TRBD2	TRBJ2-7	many	CATSRGRLAGDYEQYF	TGTGCCACCAGCAGAGGCAGACTAGCGGGTGACTACGAGCAGTACTTC
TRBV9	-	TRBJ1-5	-	CASSVDQNSNQPQHF	TGTGCCAGCAGCGTAGATCAGAATAGCAATCAGCCCCAGCATTTT
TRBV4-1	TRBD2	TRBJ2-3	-	CASSPGIKRGSTDTQYF	TGCGCCAGCAGCCCAGGGATTAAGCGGGGGAGCACAGATACGCAGTATTTT
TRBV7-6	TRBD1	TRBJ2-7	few	CASSWGQPYEQYF	TGTGCCAGCAGCTGGGGACAGCCCTACGAGCAGTACTTC
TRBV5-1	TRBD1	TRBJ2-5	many	CASSLVSQGARGETQYF	TGCGCCAGCAGCTTGGTGTCGCAGGGGGCGAGGGGAGAGACCCAGTACTTC
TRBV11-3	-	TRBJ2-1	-	CASSLAAGAIYNEQFF	TGTGCCAGCAGCTTAGCGGCAGGGGCAATTTACAATGAGCAGTTCTTC
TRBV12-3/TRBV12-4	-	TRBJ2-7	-	CASEWAGSREQYF	TGTGCCAGCGAATGGGCAGGGTCCAGGGAGCAGTACTTC
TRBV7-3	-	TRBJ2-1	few	CASSLRGDSYNEQFF	TGTGCCAGCAGCTTAAGGGGGGACTCCTACAATGAGCAGTTCTTC
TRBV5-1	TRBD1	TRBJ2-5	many	CASSLDRGQETQYF	TGCGCCAGCAGCTTGGACAGGGGACAAGAGACCCAGTACTTC
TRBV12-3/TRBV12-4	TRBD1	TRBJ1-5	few	CASRPGQGRGNQPQHF	TGTGCCAGCAGACCGGGACAGGGGAGAGGCAATCAGCCCCAGCATTTT
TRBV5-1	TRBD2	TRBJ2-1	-	CASSLATSGYNEQFF	TGCGCCAGCAGCTTGGCGACTAGCGGTTACAATGAGCAGTTCTTC
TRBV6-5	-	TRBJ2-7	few	CASSSGLRPWDYEQYF	TGTGCCAGCAGTTCGGGACTTCGGCCTTGGGACTACGAGCAGTACTTC
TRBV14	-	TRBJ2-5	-	CASSQDFRETQYF	TGTGCCAGCAGCCAAGATTTCCGGGAGACCCAGTACTTC
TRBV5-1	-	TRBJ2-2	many	CASSLIAGKAGELFF	TGCGCCAGCAGCTTGATCGCGGGGAAGGCCGGGGAGCTGTTTTTT
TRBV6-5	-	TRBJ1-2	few	CASSPGSYYGYTF	TGTGCCAGCAGTCCAGGGTCCTACTATGGCTACACCTTC
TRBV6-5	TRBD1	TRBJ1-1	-	CASSYTGGGWTEAFF	TGTGCCAGCAGTTACACAGGAGGGGGCTGGACTGAAGCTTTCTTT
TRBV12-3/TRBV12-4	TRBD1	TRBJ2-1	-	CASRRDRGNYNEQFF	TGTGCCAGCAGACGGGACAGGGGAAACTACAATGAGCAGTTCTTC
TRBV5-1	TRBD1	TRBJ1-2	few	CASSFGQGGSAYGYTF	TGCGCCAGCAGCTTCGGACAGGGCGGGTCGGCCTATGGCTACACCTTC
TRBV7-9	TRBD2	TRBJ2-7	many	CASSPGGTSVSYEQYF	TGTGCCAGCAGCCCAGGGGGGACTAGCGTCTCCTACGAGCAGTACTTC